These 22 T cell receptor beta chains were all obtained from the same sample, sequenced in a study of memory CD4+ T cells and cytomegalovirus serostatus. The sort gate was single viable CD3+CD4+CD8-CD45RO+ cells for memory CD4+ T cells. Measured with immunoSEQ multiplex PCR; TCRdb has only the in-frame clones, and not every one. The table records fewer than 50,000 clones, roughly four fifths of them present only once. Sequencing was performed on memory CD4+ T cells from blood. The receptors stem from an adult in good health and CMV-seronegative.

The chain has TRBV27 and TRBJ2-3, with a weak D call TRBD2 (5 bases). The length of the CDR3 is 15 residues. With 5 bases removed from V and 0 bases from J, the gap between germline ends came to 12 bases. CDR1 is MNHEY, CDR2 SMNVEV, per germline (reference sequence). CDR3 in amino acids: CASSNLGGSTDTQYF. The CDR3 coding sequence is TGTGCCAGCAGTAATCTCGGAGGAAGCACAGATACGCAGTATTTT.

V is TRBV7-9 and J is TRBJ2-7; 7 positions match TRBD1. The CDR3 consists of 16 residues. Trimming took 1 base from V and 6 from J; bases not matched to a gene: 12. CDR1 is SEHNR and CDR2 is FQNEAQ in the germline V gene (reference sequence). In nucleotides, the CDR3 is TGTGCCAGCAGCTTAGGCCCCCTGAGACAGGGTATCGAGCAGTACTTC. Translating it yields CASSLGPLRQGIEQYF.

The chain carries TRBV6-5 and TRBJ1-1, with a tentative D call TRBD1 (5 bases). The CDR3 extends over 15 amino acids. Germline V lookup: CDR1 MNHEY, CDR2 SVGAGI. V was pared by 7 bases and J by 5 bases, with 20 bases between. CDR3 coding DNA: TGTGCCAGCACCCTGGGTTTGGGGGAGGGAACTGAAGCTTTCTTT. It codes for CASTLGLGEGTEAFF.

V and J are TRBV5-1 and TRBJ1-1; D is unresolved. Germline values: CDR1 SGHRS, CDR2 YFSETQ. The CDR3 runs to 14 residues. V was clipped by 2 bases and J by 5 bases, with 13 bases between them. CDR3 loop: CASSFNKGGTEAFF. The CDR3 bases are TGCGCCAGCAGCTTTAATAAGGGTGGTACTGAAGCTTTCTTT.

The rearrangement joins TRBV4-1 to TRBJ2-3, with 10 bases that match TRBD2. Germline loops: CDR1 MGHRA, CDR2 YSYEKL. The J segment lost 7 bases and the V segment lost 0 bases, leaving 7 bases of the junction unmatched. This CDR3 is 16 amino acids long. The CDR3 here is CASSQELAGGTNTQYF. The CDR3, as DNA: TGCGCCAGCAGCCAAGAGTTAGCGGGAGGAACCAATACGCAGTATTTT.

The J gene is TRBJ1-5, the V gene TRBV7-2; TRBD1 might be the D (6 bases). The V gene's germline CDR1 is SGHTA and CDR2 FQGNSA. Deletions cut 4 bases from V and 4 bases from J, with 11 bases between. The CDR3 is 14 residues long. The CDR3 sequence: CASSSGVGNQPQHF. CDR3 sequence (DNA): TGTGCCAGCAGCTCAGGGGTTGGGAATCAGCCCCAGCATTTT.

The chain joins TRBV5-1 to TRBJ1-2; TRBD1 might be the D (5 bases). The CDR3 is 13 amino acids. With 5 bases removed from V and 4 bases from J, the gap between germline ends came to 12 bases. Per the germline V gene, CDR1 is SGHRS and CDR2 is YFSETQ. The CDR3 loop is CASSMTESYGYTF. CDR3 in DNA: TGCGCCAGCAGTATGACAGAAAGCTATGGCTACACCTTC.

The V and J genes are TRBV30 and TRBJ2-7, with 7 bases identical to TRBD2. CDR3 length equals 14 residues. The J segment lost 3 bases and the V segment lost 1 base, leaving 6 bases of the junction unmatched. CDR1 and CDR2 (germline): GTSNPN, SVGIG (reference sequence). The chain's CDR3 is CAWSARGSIYEQYF. CDR3 DNA sequence: TGTGCCTGGAGTGCCCGCGGGAGTATCTACGAGCAGTACTTC.

The chain recombines TRBV15 with TRBJ2-7; 7 bases align to TRBD1. Per germline, CDR1 LNHNV and CDR2 YYDKDF (reference sequence). This CDR3 spans 14 amino acids. The V gene end was trimmed by 1 base and the J gene end by 6 bases; junction bases not matched to a gene: 6. CDR3 amino acids: CATSRGTGGSEQYF. The CDR3 nucleotides read TGTGCCACCAGCAGAGGGACAGGAGGTTCCGAGCAGTACTTC.

This chain uses TRBV5-3 with TRBJ2-3; 16 bases line up with TRBD2. TRBV5-3 is recorded as an ORF, its role being uncertain. The CDR3 is 19 amino acids. With V trimmed by 3 bases and J by 4 bases, 11 bases remained unmatched. CDR3: CARSSEGLAGGSGPDTQYF. CDR3 sequence (DNA): TGTGCCAGAAGCTCAGAGGGACTAGCGGGAGGGAGTGGCCCAGATACGCAGTATTTT.

This chain joins TRBV4-1 and TRBJ2-7; D is unclear. Germline loops: CDR1 MGHRA, CDR2 YSYEKL. Trimming took off 4 bases at V and 5 bases at J, with 21 bases between the two ends. CDR3 size: 16 residues. The CDR3 sequence is CASSLILGQAVHEQYF. The DNA for the CDR3 is TGCGCCAGCAGCCTGATACTCGGGCAGGCGGTCCACGAGCAGTACTTC.

The chain couples TRBV2 to TRBJ2-1; D call uncertain. Trimming took 2 bases from V and 7 from J, leaving 21 bases between them. The germline CDR1 and CDR2 sequences are SNHLY and FYNNEI. The CDR3 spans 17 residues. Here the CDR3 DNA reads TGTGCCAGCAGTGAAAGAGGTCTAGATAGTCGGCGGAATGAGCAGTTCTTC. Amino acids: CASSERGLDSRRNEQFF.

V usage is TRBV18 and J usage is TRBJ2-5, with 7 bases fitting TRBD2. This CDR3 has 13 residues. Germline CDR1 and CDR2: KGHSH and LQKENI. Unmatched junction bases numbered 2, after V lost 2 bases and J lost 5 bases. CDR3 DNA: TGTGCCAGCTCACCAAAGGGAGGGGAGACCCAGTACTTC. It codes for CASSPKGGETQYF.

This clone is termed medium-sized. This chain connects TRBV28 to TRBJ2-7; D gene uncertain. Germline V CDR1 and CDR2: MDHEN, SYDVKM. The CDR3 sequence is 12 residues long. Trimming cost V 6 bases and J 3 bases, with 9 bases left between them. The CDR3 spells CASRGILYEQYF. CDR3 DNA sequence: TGTGCCAGCAGAGGGATCCTCTACGAGCAGTACTTC.

This clone is medium-sized by share. The chain carries TRBV7-9 and TRBJ1-2; unclear D gene. The germline CDR1 and CDR2 sequences are SEHNR and FQNEAQ (reference sequence). CDR3 length: 13 residues. V lost 1 base, J lost 6 bases, and 9 bases lay in between. The CDR3 DNA reads as TGTGCCAGCAGCTTAGAGGACCCGGATGGCTACACCTTC. It yields the protein CASSLEDPDGYTF.

V gene TRBV7-8 combines with J gene TRBJ1-1; 8 bases agree with TRBD1. The CDR3 runs 13 residues. From germline, CDR1 is SGHVS and CDR2 FQNEAQ. V was pared by 5 bases and J by 5 bases, with 4 bases of the junction left unmatched. The CDR3 sequence: CASSNRGGTEAFF. CDR3 nucleotide sequence: TGTGCCAGCAGCAACAGGGGGGGGACTGAAGCTTTCTTT.

V is TRBV9 and J is TRBJ1-4, with 9 bases identical to TRBD1. The CDR3 runs 15 residues. The V gene end was trimmed by 3 bases and the J gene end by 3 bases; junction bases not matched to a gene: 3. In germline, CDR1 is SGDLS, CDR2 YYNGEE. The chain's CDR3 is CASSARQGANEKLFF. The CDR3 bases are TGTGCCAGCAGCGCCAGACAGGGGGCTAATGAAAAACTGTTTTTT.

This sequence joins TRBV19 and TRBJ1-5; 8 bases align to TRBD1. Germline loops: CDR1 LNHDA, CDR2 SQIVND (reference sequence). The CDR3 runs 14 residues. V dropped 4 bases and J dropped 4; count of bases not matched to a gene: 3. CDR3 sequence (DNA): TGTGCCAGTAGTACCACAGGGGGTAATCAGCCCCAGCATTTT. This sequence encodes CASSTTGGNQPQHF.

The chain employs TRBV11-2 and TRBJ2-1; 9 nucleotides line up with TRBD1. Germline V gene lookup returns CDR1 SGHAT and CDR2 FQNNGV. Trimming at V came to 3 bases and at J to 6 bases, leaving 6 bases not matched to a gene. This CDR3 contains 15 residues. This chain's CDR3 is CASSFGTGPINEQFF. Here the CDR3 DNA reads TGTGCCAGCAGCTTTGGGACAGGGCCTATCAATGAGCAGTTCTTC.

Here the CDR3 DNA reads TGTGCCAGTAGTACCCGACAGGTAGCTGGCTACACCTTC. Protein product: CASSTRQVAGYTF. This chain joins TRBV19 and TRBJ1-2, with D perhaps matching TRBD1 (6 bases). The ends were cut back, 4 bases at V and 7 bases at J, with 13 bases in the middle. Germline CDR1 and CDR2: LNHDA and SQIVND (reference sequence). This CDR3 is built from 13 residues.

This chain joins TRBV28 and TRBJ1-5; D gene ambiguous. Germline assignment: CDR1 MDHEN and CDR2 SYDVKM. Trimming removed 7 bases at V and 0 bases at J, with 10 bases between. CDR3 size: 14 residues. The CDR3 reads CASISANSNQPQHF. The CDR3 coding sequence is TGTGCCAGCATTTCGGCTAATAGCAATCAGCCCCAGCATTTT.

The chain recombines TRBV5-4 with TRBJ2-1; D may be TRBD1 or TRBD2 (5 bases each). V lost 4 bases and J lost 4, with 15 bases in between. CDR1 is SGHNT and CDR2 is YYREEE in the germline V gene (reference sequence). The CDR3 length is 15 residues. CDR3 sequence (DNA): TGTGCCAGCAGCGGGGGTAACGTTGAATACAATGAGCAGTTCTTC. Encoded protein: CASSGGNVEYNEQFF.